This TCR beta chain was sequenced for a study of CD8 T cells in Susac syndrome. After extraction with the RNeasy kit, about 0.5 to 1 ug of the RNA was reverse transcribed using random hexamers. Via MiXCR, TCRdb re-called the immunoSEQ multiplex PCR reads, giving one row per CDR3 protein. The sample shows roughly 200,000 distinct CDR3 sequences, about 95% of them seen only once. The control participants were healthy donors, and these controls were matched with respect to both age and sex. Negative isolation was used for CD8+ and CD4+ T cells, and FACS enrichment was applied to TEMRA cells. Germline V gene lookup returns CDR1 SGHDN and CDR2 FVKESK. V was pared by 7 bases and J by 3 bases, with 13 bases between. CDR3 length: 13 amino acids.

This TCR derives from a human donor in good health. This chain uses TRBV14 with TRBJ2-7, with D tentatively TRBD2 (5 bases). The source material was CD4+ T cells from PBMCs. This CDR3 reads CASNAGIRYEQYF. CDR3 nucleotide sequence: TGTGCCAGCAACGCCGGGATTCGCTACGAGCAGTACTTC.